The clone carrying this T cell receptor beta chain was seen a single time. Germline loops: CDR1 MNHEY, CDR2 SMNVEV (reference sequence). Trimming stripped 0 bases from V and 2 bases from J, with 13 bases between. CDR3 length equals 16 residues. The data were taken from a study of CD8 T cells in Susac syndrome. Blood CD8+ and CD4+ T cells underwent high-throughput TCR beta sequencing. Negative isolation was applied to CD8+ and CD4+ T cells, and FACS enrichment was applied to TEMRA cells. The RNA input was 0.5 to 1 ug, and it was reverse transcribed with random hexamers. An immunoSEQ multiplex PCR generated amplified TCR beta CDR3 products spanning 54 Vbeta and 13 Jbeta. TCRdb re-analysed the immunoSEQ multiplex PCR reads in MiXCR, keeping a single row per CDR3 protein. The sample records about 120,000 distinct CDR3 sequences, over 90% being singletons.

The rearrangement uses TRBV27 and TRBJ1-1; no firm D call. This TCR came from a human donor in good health. Sequenced sample: CD4+ T cells from PBMCs. The CDR3 sequence is CASSLSKWAGNTEAFF. CDR3 DNA: TGTGCCAGCAGTTTATCGAAGTGGGCGGGAAACACTGAAGCTTTCTTT.